This T cell receptor beta chain was found in a study of blood T cell repertoires in COVID-19. The method was immunoSEQ multiplex PCR; TCRdb's version includes in-frame clones alone and lacks a portion of them. The table lists a few hundred thousand clones, over 70% of them singletons, with about 4.7% in the top ten. Participant-given clinical history determined each cohort assignment. This CDR3 spans 15 amino acids. V lost 3 bases, J lost 3 bases, and 6 bases stayed unmatched. Looked up from germline, CDR1 is WNHNN and CDR2 is SYGVQD (reference sequence). This rearrangement joins TRBV10-1 to TRBJ2-7; 9 nucleotides line up with TRBD2. The TCR sequence derives from a man aged 25 to 40 who had recovered from COVID-19. The sequenced sample was PBMCs or T cells enriched from blood (not recorded which). The chain's CDR3 is CASSDWPSGVYEQYF. The CDR3 region has the DNA TGCGCCAGCAGTGACTGGCCTAGCGGGGTCTACGAGCAGTACTTC.